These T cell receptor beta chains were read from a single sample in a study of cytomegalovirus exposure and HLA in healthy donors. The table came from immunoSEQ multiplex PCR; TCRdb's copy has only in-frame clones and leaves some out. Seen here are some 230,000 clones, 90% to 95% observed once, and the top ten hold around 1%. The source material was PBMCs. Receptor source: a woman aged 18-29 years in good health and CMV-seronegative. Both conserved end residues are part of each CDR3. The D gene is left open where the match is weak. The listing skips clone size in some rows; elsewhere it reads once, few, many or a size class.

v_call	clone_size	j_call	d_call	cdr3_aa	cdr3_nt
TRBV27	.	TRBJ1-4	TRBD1	CASSNYLGTGGPSEKLFF	TGTGCCAGCAGTAACTACCTTGGGACAGGGGGCCCAAGTGAAAAACTGTTTTTT
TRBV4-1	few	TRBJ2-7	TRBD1	CASSQAGQGVYEQYF	TGCGCCAGCAGCCAAGCGGGACAGGGTGTCTACGAGCAGTACTTC
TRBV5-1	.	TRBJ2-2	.	CASSAGTLRWDTGELFF	TGCGCCAGCAGCGCCGGGACTCTGCGATGGGACACCGGGGAGCTGTTTTTT
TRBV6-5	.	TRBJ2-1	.	CASSYGREYNEQFF	TGTGCCAGCAGTTACGGGCGGGAATACAATGAGCAGTTCTTC
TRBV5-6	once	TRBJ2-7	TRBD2	CASSFVAGGNEQYF	TGTGCCAGCAGCTTTGTAGCGGGAGGAAACGAGCAGTACTTC
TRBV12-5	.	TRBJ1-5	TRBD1	CASGPNHRGRIKPQHF	TGTGCTAGTGGTCCGAACCACAGGGGAAGGATAAAGCCCCAGCATTTT
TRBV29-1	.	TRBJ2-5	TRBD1	CSVNRGRAETQYF	TGCAGCGTTAACAGGGGGCGAGCAGAGACCCAGTACTTC
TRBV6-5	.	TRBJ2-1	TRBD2	CASRGLARGDEQFF	TGTGCCAGCAGGGGACTAGCCCGGGGGGATGAGCAGTTCTTC
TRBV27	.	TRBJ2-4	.	CASSSLAKNIQYF	TGTGCCAGCAGTTCCCTAGCCAAAAACATTCAGTACTTC
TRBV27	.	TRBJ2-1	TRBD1	CASSLSTGGYNEQFF	TGTGCCAGCAGTTTATCGACAGGGGGATACAATGAGCAGTTCTTC
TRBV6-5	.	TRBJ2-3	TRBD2	CASSYELAASTDTQYF	TGTGCCAGCAGTTACGAACTAGCGGCTAGCACAGATACGCAGTATTTT
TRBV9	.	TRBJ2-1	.	CASSVRTGDFNEQFF	TGTGCCAGCAGCGTGCGTACAGGGGACTTCAATGAGCAGTTCTTC
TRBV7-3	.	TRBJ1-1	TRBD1	CASSTKTGVTTEAFF	TGTGCCAGCAGCACAAAGACAGGGGTTACCACTGAAGCTTTCTTT
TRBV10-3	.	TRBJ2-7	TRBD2	CAISEPRLAGVSYEQYF	TGTGCCATCAGTGAGCCGAGACTAGCGGGAGTTTCCTACGAGCAGTACTTC
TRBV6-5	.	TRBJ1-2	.	CASSPSGEGYTF	TGTGCCAGCAGTCCTTCAGGGGAGGGCTACACCTTC
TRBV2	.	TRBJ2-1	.	CASTLGSLGLNEQFF	TGTGCCAGCACCTTGGGGAGCCTAGGGTTGAATGAGCAGTTCTTC
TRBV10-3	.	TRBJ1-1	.	CAAQGAENTEAFF	TGTGCCGCCCAGGGCGCAGAGAACACTGAAGCTTTCTTT
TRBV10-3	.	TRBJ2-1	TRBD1	CAISVSRPGQTYNEQFF	TGTGCCATCAGCGTATCCCGACCGGGACAGACCTACAATGAGCAGTTCTTC
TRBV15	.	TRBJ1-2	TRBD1	CATSRVWDRGHGYTF	TGTGCCACCAGCAGAGTGTGGGACAGGGGACATGGCTACACCTTC
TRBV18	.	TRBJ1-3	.	CASSPPTAPGNTIYF	TGTGCCAGCTCACCACCGACAGCACCTGGAAACACCATATATTTT
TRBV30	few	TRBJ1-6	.	CAWSAQGDNSPLHF	TGTGCCTGGAGTGCACAGGGAGATAATTCACCCCTCCACTTT
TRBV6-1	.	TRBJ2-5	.	CASSEVGRGETQYF	TGTGCCAGCAGTGAGGTGGGCAGGGGAGAGACCCAGTACTTC
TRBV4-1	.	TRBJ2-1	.	CASSQEGQSGTRVNEQFF	TGCGCCAGCAGCCAAGAAGGACAGAGCGGCACGAGGGTCAATGAGCAGTTCTTC
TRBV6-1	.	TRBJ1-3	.	CASSVSVRGRNTIYF	TGTGCCAGCAGTGTCTCAGTTAGAGGGAGAAACACCATATATTTT
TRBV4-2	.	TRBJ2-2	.	CASSTGNLNTGELFF	TGTGCCAGCAGTACTGGTAACTTGAACACCGGGGAGCTGTTTTTT
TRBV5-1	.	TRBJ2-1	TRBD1	CASSPKGQGGEQFF	TGCGCCAGCAGCCCCAAGGGACAGGGGGGCGAGCAGTTCTTC
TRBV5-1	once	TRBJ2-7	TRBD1	CASSLGPQGADEQYF	TGCGCCAGCAGCTTGGGGCCCCAGGGGGCTGATGAGCAGTACTTC
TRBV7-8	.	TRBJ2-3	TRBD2	CASSLVAGSTDTQYF	TGTGCCAGCAGCTTAGTAGCGGGGAGCACAGATACGCAGTATTTT
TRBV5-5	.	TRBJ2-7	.	CASSLVTSYEQYF	TGTGCCAGCAGCTTGGTCACTAGCTACGAGCAGTACTTC
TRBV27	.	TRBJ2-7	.	CASTQGTSSSYEQYF	TGTGCCAGCACCCAAGGGACTTCGAGCTCCTACGAGCAGTACTTC
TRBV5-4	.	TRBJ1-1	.	CASSPPTVMNTEAFF	TGTGCCAGCAGCCCCCCTACAGTCATGAACACTGAAGCTTTCTTT
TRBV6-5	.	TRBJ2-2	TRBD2	CAITGTRPGELFF	TGTGCCATCACCGGGACTAGGCCCGGGGAGCTGTTTTTT
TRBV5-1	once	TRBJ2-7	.	CASSFFNIFHEQYF	TGCGCCAGCAGCTTTTTTAATATCTTCCACGAGCAGTACTTC
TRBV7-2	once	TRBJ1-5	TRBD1	CASSYQSGTGDLSNQPQHF	TGTGCCAGCAGCTACCAATCCGGGACAGGGGATCTAAGCAATCAGCCCCAGCATTTT
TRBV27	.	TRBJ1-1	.	CASKRMNTEAFF	TGTGCCAGCAAGAGAATGAACACTGAAGCTTTCTTT
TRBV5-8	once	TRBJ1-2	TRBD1	CASSLRTGDYGYTF	TGTGCCAGCAGCTTGCGGACAGGGGACTATGGCTACACCTTC
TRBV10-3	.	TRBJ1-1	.	CAISEWEGRTEAFF	TGTGCCATCAGTGAGTGGGAAGGGAGGACTGAAGCTTTCTTT
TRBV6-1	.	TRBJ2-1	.	CASSERTPPFDEQFF	TGTGCCAGCAGTGAAAGGACACCTCCCTTCGATGAGCAGTTCTTC
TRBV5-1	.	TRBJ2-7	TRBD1	CASSGGTTGQGLVEQYF	TGCGCCAGCAGCGGGGGGACTACCGGACAGGGGTTGGTCGAGCAGTACTTC
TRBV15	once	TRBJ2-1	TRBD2	CATSPVTSGREYNEQFF	TGTGCCACCAGCCCCGTGACTAGCGGGAGGGAATACAATGAGCAGTTCTTC
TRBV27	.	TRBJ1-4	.	CASRAYRAGEKLFF	TGTGCCAGCAGAGCCTACAGGGCCGGGGAAAAACTGTTTTTT
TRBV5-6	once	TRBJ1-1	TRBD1	CASSSRTGLTEAFF	TGTGCCAGCAGCTCCCGGACAGGGTTGACTGAAGCTTTCTTT
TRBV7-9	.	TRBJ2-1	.	CASSFPGDNEQFF	TGTGCCAGCAGCTTCCCCGGGGACAATGAGCAGTTCTTC
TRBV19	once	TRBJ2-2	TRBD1	CASSGQGYTGELFF	TGTGCCAGTAGCGGACAGGGATACACCGGGGAGCTGTTTTTT
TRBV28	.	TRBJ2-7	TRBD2	CASSSPGSGGFLEQYF	TGTGCCAGCAGTTCACCCGGGTCGGGAGGTTTCTTGGAGCAGTACTTC
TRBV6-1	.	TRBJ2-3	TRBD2	CASSEEWTSGRKEGTDTQYF	TGTGCCAGCAGTGAAGAGTGGACTAGCGGGAGGAAGGAGGGCACAGATACGCAGTATTTT
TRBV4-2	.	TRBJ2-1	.	CASSQEDYHNEQFF	TGTGCCAGCAGCCAAGAGGACTACCACAATGAGCAGTTCTTC
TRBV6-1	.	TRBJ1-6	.	CASRGNRASNSPLHF	TGTGCCAGCAGGGGAAACAGGGCCTCCAATTCACCCCTCCACTTT
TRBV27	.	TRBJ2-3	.	CASSLSVTGRPDTQYF	TGTGCCAGCAGTTTATCCGTGACAGGCAGGCCAGATACGCAGTATTTT
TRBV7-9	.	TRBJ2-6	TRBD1	CASSKTGGDSGANVLTF	TGTGCCAGCAGCAAGACAGGGGGCGATTCTGGGGCCAACGTCCTGACTTTC
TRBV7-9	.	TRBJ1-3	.	CASSLSTGGTGNTIYF	TGTGCCAGCAGCTTATCAACCGGCGGGACTGGAAACACCATATATTTT
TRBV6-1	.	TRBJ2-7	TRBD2	CASSEARSGSLYEQYF	TGTGCCAGCAGTGAAGCTCGTAGCGGGAGTTTGTACGAGCAGTACTTC
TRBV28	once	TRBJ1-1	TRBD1	CASTDPGQSFVLNTEAFF	TGTGCCAGCACCGACCCGGGACAGAGCTTTGTTTTGAACACTGAAGCTTTCTTT
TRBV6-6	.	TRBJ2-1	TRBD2	CASSLTTSGRAGEQFF	TGTGCCAGCAGTTTAACGACTAGCGGGAGGGCCGGTGAGCAGTTCTTC